This T cell receptor (beta chain) originates from a study of blood T cell repertoires in COVID-19. Study information: COVID-19 samples, acute and convalescent, were from the United States, Italy and Spain.

The CDR3 contains 14 residues. V was cut by 1 base and J by 5 bases, with 13 bases left in between. Per germline, CDR1 SGHKS and CDR2 YYEKEE (reference sequence). Living in 24 US areas, the participants were between about 18 and 90 years of age. Within 2 weeks before study entry, exposed participants met a COVID-19 case. This clone was seen only a few times. Here immunoSEQ multiplex PCR was the method, and the copy in TCRdb shows in-frame clones only, minus some. The table records 300,000 to 400,000 clones, approximately 81% of them present only once. The clonotype was recovered from a young woman who had been exposed to COVID-19. The material sequenced was PBMCs or T cells enriched from blood (not recorded which). The chain joins TRBV5-5 to TRBJ2-7, with D hard to call. The CDR3 loop reads CASSLPASRDEQYF. CDR3 sequence (DNA): TGTGCCAGCAGCTTGCCGGCTAGTCGCGACGAGCAGTACTTC.